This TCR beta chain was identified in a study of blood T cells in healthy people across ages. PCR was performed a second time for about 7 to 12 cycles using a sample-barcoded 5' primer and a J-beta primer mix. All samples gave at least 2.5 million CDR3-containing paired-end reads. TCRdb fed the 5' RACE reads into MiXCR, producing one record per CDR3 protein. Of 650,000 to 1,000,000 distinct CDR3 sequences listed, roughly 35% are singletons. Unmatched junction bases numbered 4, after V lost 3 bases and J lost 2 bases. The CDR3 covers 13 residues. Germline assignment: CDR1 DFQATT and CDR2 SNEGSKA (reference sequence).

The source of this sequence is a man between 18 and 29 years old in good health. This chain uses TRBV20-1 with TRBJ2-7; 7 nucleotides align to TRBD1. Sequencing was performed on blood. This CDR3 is CSASTGQTYEQYF. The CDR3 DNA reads TGCAGTGCTAGCACGGGACAGACCTACGAGCAGTACTTC.